This T cell receptor beta chain appears in the sequencing data of a study of blood T cell repertoires in COVID-19. This CDR3 is built from 17 residues. Germline CDR1 and CDR2: LGHDT and YNNKEL (reference sequence). Germline trimming cut 0 bases from V and 8 bases from J; bases unmatched to any gene: 11. Clones were sequenced by immunoSEQ multiplex PCR, and TCRdb holds only the in-frame ones, with some missing. Among roughly 320,000 clones, roughly nine tenths were seen once, and the ten largest hold 1.5% to 2%. Seattle patient enrollment occurred during active infection, with longitudinal follow-up thereafter.

The TCR sequence derives from a woman younger than 45 with COVID-19, enrolled during active disease. V usage is TRBV3-1 (or the pseudogene TRBV3-2) and J usage is TRBJ2-1; 9 nucleotides line up with TRBD2. Sequencing was performed on peripheral blood. The CDR3 DNA reads as TGTGCCAGCAGCCAAGATCGGGCGGGGGGGCCGCGGGATGAGCAGTTCTTC. Its protein is CASSQDRAGGPRDEQFF.